This T cell receptor (beta chain) was recorded in a study of OX40 agonist ivuxolimab in advanced cancers. Study as a whole: Patients received ivuxolimab, an intravenous treatment, every 2 weeks at 0.01 to 10 mg/kg.

Study-level results: In the 0.1-3.0 mg/kg groups, partial responders showed among the lowest expansion.

A word on this clone: The target antigen is unknown. Other DNA sequences in this specimen translate into the identical CDR3.

Germline-derived CDR1 and CDR2 are SGHRS and YFSETQ. The CDR3 runs to 15 residues. The J segment lost 0 bases and the V segment lost 1 base, leaving 0 bases of the junction unmatched. TCRdb's table, derived via immunoSEQ multiplex PCR, lists solely in-frame clones and lacks some. The sample carries about 110,000 clones, less than 95% recorded once. Enrollment shut out patients with autoimmune disease history or systemic immunosuppression. Blood sampling took place at baseline, cycle 4 day 1, and cycle 7 day 1. J is TRBJ1-4 and V is TRBV5-1, with TRBD1 matching 7 bases. Sequences were derived from CD4+ or CD8+ T cells sorted from blood, sampled in a trial of the OX40 agonist ivuxolimab. This clonotype was sampled from an adult with an advanced solid tumor such as melanoma, head and neck, liver or kidney cancer. For the CDR3, the DNA is TGCGCCAGCAGCTTGACAGGGGCAACTAATGAAAAACTGTTTTTT. It codes for CASSLTGATNEKLFF. Filled out from reference TRBV5-1 and TRBJ1-4, the complete variable domain reads KAGVTQTPRYLIKTRGQQVTLSCSPISGHRSVSWYQQTPGQGLQFLFEYFSETQRNKGNFPGRFSGRQFSNSRSEMNVSTLELGDSALYLCASSLTGATNEKLFFGSGTQLSVL.